Listed here are 32 T cell receptor beta chains from one sample, sequenced in a study of blood T cells in healthy people across ages. It was with a sample-barcoded 5' primer and a J-beta primer mix that a second PCR of roughly 7 to 12 cycles was run. TCRdb called the 5' RACE reads again in MiXCR, with one record for every CDR3 protein. This sample has about 830,000 distinct CDR3 sequences; about 59% occur once, and the top ten carry 28%. The sample was blood. The receptor source for this set is a man younger than 40 in good health.

This clonotype was seen a handful of times. The chain joins TRBV3-1 to TRBJ2-7; D remains unclear. Trimming shortened V by 0 bases and J by 3 bases, and 9 bases separated the two germline ends. The CDR3 spans 14 residues. The germline gives CDR1 LGHDT, CDR2 YNNKEL (reference sequence). For the CDR3, the DNA is TGTGCCAGCAGCCAAGAGGTCAACAACTACGAGCAGTACTTC. Residues: CASSQEVNNYEQYF.

The chain couples TRBV28 to TRBJ2-1; perhaps TRBD2 as D (5 bases). With 0 bases removed from V and 12 bases from J, the gap between germline ends came to 15 bases. The CDR3 consists of 14 residues. Germline V gives CDR1 MDHEN, CDR2 SYDVKM. This chain's CDR3 is CASSLWTTAGGQFF. The CDR3 DNA reads as TGTGCCAGCAGTTTATGGACCACCGCGGGTGGGCAGTTCTTC.

This chain connects TRBV28 to TRBJ1-2; D is unresolved. This CDR3 spans 14 amino acids. Germline values: CDR1 MDHEN, CDR2 SYDVKM. The V gene lost 4 bases and the J gene lost 0 bases, with 9 bases spanning the gap. The CDR3 DNA sequence: TGTGCCAGCAGTTATACAGCTACTAACTATGGCTACACCTTC. Its protein product is CASSYTATNYGYTF.

Worth noting for this clonotype: Germline is not matched at one junction end, which may reflect a read error. V gene TRBV25-1 combines with J gene TRBJ1-6, with a possible D match to TRBD1 (5 bases). The CDR3 spans 14 residues. Germline CDR1 and CDR2: MGHDK and SYGVNS. CDR3: CASSGDGENSPLHF. CDR3 in DNA: TGCGCCAGCAGTGGGGACGGAGAGAATTCACCCCTCCACTTT.

The J gene is TRBJ1-4, the V gene TRBV13, with D unclear. V dropped 6 bases and J dropped 7 bases, with 21 bases sitting between them. The CDR3 has 16 amino acids. Per germline, CDR1 PRHDT and CDR2 FYEKMQ (reference sequence). In DNA form, the CDR3 reads TGTGCCAGCAGTTATTACGTCCCGCGGCAAATTGAAAAACTGTTTTTT. This sequence encodes CASSYYVPRQIEKLFF.

This clonotype was picked up many times. V gene TRBV10-3 combines with J gene TRBJ2-6; a weak D match, TRBD1 (6 bases). Trimming stripped 6 bases from V and 0 bases from J, with 21 bases between. CDR3 length: 19 amino acids. Germline V gene lookup returns CDR1 ENHRY and CDR2 SYGVKD. The CDR3 spells CAISRDMKRGVSGANVLTF. The CDR3 coding sequence is TGTGCCATCAGCCGGGACATGAAAAGGGGTGTCTCTGGGGCCAACGTCCTGACTTTC.

CDR3 in amino acids: CASRSLGVDEQFF. CDR3 DNA sequence: TGTGCCAGCAGATCGTTGGGGGTGGATGAGCAGTTCTTC. The chain has TRBV12-3 or TRBV12-4 and TRBJ2-1; D may correspond to TRBD1 or TRBD2 (5 bases each). With 6 bases removed from V and 8 bases from J, the gap between germline ends came to 14 bases. CDR3 length: 13 residues.

The J gene is TRBJ1-1, the V gene TRBV7-9; D remains ambiguous. Trimming cost V 5 bases and J 5 bases, with 18 bases left between them. This CDR3 region has 15 residues. Germline CDR1 reads SEHNR; CDR2 reads FQNEAQ (reference sequence). CDR3 residues: CASSQYSRGGTEAFF. The DNA of the CDR3 is TGTGCCAGCAGCCAATACTCAAGAGGAGGAACTGAAGCTTTCTTT.

The chain links TRBV7-2 to TRBJ2-1; tentatively, D is TRBD1 (6 bases). The CDR3 loop spans 14 amino acids. Trimming stripped 3 bases from V and 2 bases from J, with 8 bases between. Germline assignment: CDR1 SGHTA and CDR2 FQGNSA. CDR3 nucleotide sequence: TGTGCCAGCAGCTTGGACAGAACCTACAATGAGCAGTTCTTC. Translated, it gives CASSLDRTYNEQFF.

This clonotype was found a few times. This chain uses TRBV6-6 with TRBJ1-5; 8 nucleotides match TRBD1. V lost 10 bases and J lost 7; bases outside the gene matches: 9. The CDR3 loop spans 13 amino acids. Per germline, CDR1 MNHNY and CDR2 SVGAGI (reference sequence). CDR3 amino acids: CATAGGASQPQHF. The CDR3 DNA sequence: TGTGCCACAGCAGGGGGCGCCTCCCAGCCCCAGCATTTT.

The chain is built from TRBV7-2 and TRBJ2-7; 10 positions match TRBD1. Germline assignment: CDR1 SGHTA and CDR2 FQGNSA. The V and J ends lost 3 bases and 0 bases, in that order; junction bases with no gene match: 8. CDR3 length: 17 amino acids. CDR3 DNA: TGTGCCAGCAGCTTGTACTCGGGACAGGGGTACTCCTACGAGCAGTACTTC. Protein: CASSLYSGQGYSYEQYF.

The rearrangement links TRBV9 to TRBJ2-7; D ambiguous. Germline CDR1 SGDLS, CDR2 YYNGEE. This CDR3 has 15 residues. The ends were cut back, 0 bases at V and 2 bases at J, with 12 bases in the middle. CDR3 loop: CASSVGTRPAYEQYF. The CDR3 DNA reads TGTGCCAGCAGCGTAGGTACAAGGCCGGCCTACGAGCAGTACTTC.

A few counts support this clonotype. The rearrangement links TRBV27 to TRBJ2-3; D remains ambiguous. CDR3 length equals 14 residues. Germline values: CDR1 MNHEY, CDR2 SMNVEV (reference sequence). The ends were cut back, 5 bases at V and 7 bases at J, with 16 bases in the middle. CDR3 sequence (DNA): TGTGCCAGCAGTCCCGGGCCGCGTGGGTATACGCAGTATTTT. Encoded protein: CASSPGPRGYTQYF.

There are a few counts of this clonotype. The chain recombines TRBV11-2 with TRBJ2-4, with D possibly being TRBD2 (5 bases). Matching the DNA end better, TRBJ2-5 makes the J call doubtful. This CDR3 region has 14 residues. The germline V gene encodes CDR1 SGHAT and CDR2 FQNNGV. The CDR3 bases are TGTGCCAGCAGCGGGCTGGGAGTCCAAGAGACCCAGTACTTC. As protein: CASSGLGVQETQYF.

V gene TRBV13 combines with J gene TRBJ2-4; D is undetermined. The CDR3 contains 12 residues. Trimming left V 5 bases short and J 13 bases short, with 15 bases between. CDR1 PRHDT and CDR2 FYEKMQ come from the germline V gene (reference sequence). CDR3 protein: CASSQASLEQYF. The CDR3 DNA reads as TGTGCCAGCAGCCAGGCGTCTTTGGAGCAGTACTTC.

This sequence joins TRBV4-3 and TRBJ1-1; D might be TRBD1 (5 bases). Between the trimmed V and J ends, which lost 4 bases and 1 base, there was a span of 13 bases. This CDR3 is 15 amino acids long. Germline CDR1 is LGHNA and CDR2 is YSLEER. CDR3 region: CASSLADRRNTEAFF. CDR3 nucleotide sequence: TGCGCCAGCAGCCTAGCAGACAGACGGAACACTGAAGCTTTCTTT.

J is TRBJ2-1 and V is TRBV20-1, with D tentatively TRBD1 (5 bases). The ends were cut back, 3 bases at V and 0 bases at J, with 12 bases in the middle. Germline loops: CDR1 DFQATT, CDR2 SNEGSKA (reference sequence). CDR3 size: 15 residues. Here the CDR3 reads CSASGQGSSYNEQFF. CDR3 bases: TGCAGTGCTAGTGGGCAGGGAAGCTCCTACAATGAGCAGTTCTTC.

This clonotype has just a few counts. The rearrangement links TRBV3-1 to TRBJ1-5, with unresolved D. Germline values: CDR1 LGHDT, CDR2 YNNKEL (reference sequence). The ends were cut back, 4 bases at V and 5 bases at J, with 9 bases in the middle. This CDR3 has 13 residues. CDR3 in amino acids: CASSLGLHQPQHF. The CDR3, as DNA: TGTGCCAGCAGCCTTGGACTACATCAGCCCCAGCATTTT.

CDR3 region: CATSDPFGLREQFF. In DNA, the CDR3 is TGTGCCACCAGTGATCCCTTCGGGCTACGTGAGCAGTTCTTC. This chain joins TRBV24-1 and TRBJ2-1; D is undetermined. The V end lost 3 bases, the J end lost 9 bases, and 14 bases lay between the germline ends. Germline V gene lookup returns CDR1 KGHDR and CDR2 SFDVKD. This CDR3 is built from 14 residues.

The chain links TRBV4-3 to TRBJ2-1; D gene unclear. The CDR3 consists of 15 residues. The V and J ends lost 0 bases and 1 base respectively, with 7 bases between them. Germline-derived CDR1 and CDR2 are LGHNA and YSLEER. The CDR3 protein is CASSQEGVSYNEQFF. DNA of the CDR3: TGCGCCAGCAGCCAAGAAGGTGTATCCTACAATGAGCAGTTCTTC.

V is TRBV2 and J is TRBJ2-5; possibly TRBD2 for D (6 bases). The J call may be mistaken, given a closer DNA end match to TRBJ2-7. In germline, CDR1 is SNHLY, CDR2 FYNNEI. This CDR3 comprises 15 residues. CDR3 in DNA: TGTGCCAGCAAAACACGGGGGACCACCGCCTACGAGCAGTACTTC. Its protein is CASKTRGTTAYEQYF.

V gene TRBV9 combines with J gene TRBJ1-5; tentative D call: TRBD1 (6 bases). Germline assignment: CDR1 SGDLS and CDR2 YYNGEE. The CDR3 covers 14 residues. Trimming took off 4 bases at V and 3 bases at J, with 11 bases between the two ends. This CDR3 is CASSPGEPNQPQHF. The DNA of the CDR3 is TGTGCCAGCAGCCCAGGGGAGCCCAATCAGCCCCAGCATTTT. The full variable domain, rest sourced from reference TRBV9 and TRBJ1-5, is DSGVTQTPKHLITATGQRVTLRCSPRSGDLSVYWYQQSLDQGLQFLIQYYNGEERAKGNILERFSAQQFPDLHSELNLSSLELGDSALYFCASSPGEPNQPQHFGDGTRLSIL.

There are a few counts of this clonotype. The chain has TRBV10-3 and TRBJ2-1, with 9 bases fitting TRBD1. Germline V gene data show CDR1 as ENHRY and CDR2 as SYGVKD. The CDR3 has 14 amino acids. J was trimmed by 1 base and V by 7 bases; bases with no gene match: 2. The CDR3 coding sequence is TGTGCCATCACTGACAGGGGGTCCTACAATGAGCAGTTCTTC. The encoded protein is CAITDRGSYNEQFF.

The chain recombines TRBV7-2 with TRBJ2-1; 8 bases are shared with TRBD2. CDR3 length equals 15 residues. Germline CDR1 reads SGHTA; CDR2 reads FQGNSA. V shed 3 bases and J 5 bases; nucleotides not matched to a gene: 6. The CDR3 DNA is TGTGCCAGCAGCTTTGGAGCGGGGGCCCACAATGAGCAGTTCTTC. Translation gives CASSFGAGAHNEQFF.

V usage is TRBV7-2 and J usage is TRBJ2-7; D is uncertain. The CDR3 is 17 amino acids. Germline V CDR1 and CDR2: SGHTA, FQGNSA. V dropped 3 bases and J dropped 0 bases, with 18 bases sitting between them. The CDR3 DNA reads TGTGCCAGCAGCTTCTATGTGTCCAGACCGCTCTCCTACGAGCAGTACTTC. Translated, it gives CASSFYVSRPLSYEQYF.

In nucleotides, the CDR3 is TGTGCCAGCAGCGGAGTCCCCGGTCTCCTACGTGAGACCCAGTACTTC. Its protein is CASSGVPGLLRETQYF. The V and J genes are TRBV11-2 and TRBJ2-5; the D is unclear. CDR3 length: 16 residues. Germline CDR1 SGHAT, CDR2 FQNNGV. The V gene lost 5 bases and the J gene lost 5 bases, with 21 bases spanning the gap.

The V and J genes are TRBV10-3 and TRBJ2-7; 7 positions agree with TRBD1. The trim removed 10 bases at V and 4 bases at J, leaving 13 bases unmatched. The germline V gene encodes CDR1 ENHRY and CDR2 SYGVKD. The CDR3 length is 14 residues. CDR3 loop: CATSIKGAVYEQYF. CDR3 DNA sequence: TGTGCCACCTCTATTAAGGGGGCGGTATACGAGCAGTACTTC.

The chain combines TRBV20-1 with TRBJ2-3; 9 nucleotides agree with TRBD2. Unmatched junction bases numbered 21, after V lost 0 bases and J lost 2 bases. The germline gives CDR1 DFQATT, CDR2 SNEGSKA (reference sequence). CDR3 length: 21 residues. CDR3 sequence reads: CSARDLWSQSERGAYTDTQYF. The CDR3 DNA follows: TGCAGTGCTAGAGATTTGTGGAGTCAGTCCGAGCGGGGGGCCTACACAGATACGCAGTATTTT.

This clonotype appeared a few times. The chain carries TRBV5-1 and TRBJ2-1, with D perhaps TRBD2 (5 bases). Trimming left V 3 bases short and J 15 bases short, with 13 bases between. There are 11 residues in the CDR3. CDR1 SGHRS and CDR2 YFSETQ come from the germline V gene. CDR3 residues: CASSSPEVRFF. CDR3 sequence (DNA): TGCGCCAGCAGCTCTCCGGAGGTCCGGTTCTTC.

The chain carries TRBV13 and TRBJ1-6; D is uncertain. Germline-derived CDR1 and CDR2 are PRHDT and FYEKMQ (reference sequence). The CDR3 is 17 amino acids. V was trimmed by 5 bases and J by 1 base, leaving 15 bases between them. The CDR3 loop is CASSPPRRRSYNSPLHF. DNA for the CDR3: TGTGCCAGCAGCCCCCCTAGAAGAAGGTCCTATAATTCACCCCTCCACTTT.

This clonotype was detected a few times. The genes are TRBV15 and TRBJ2-5; maybe TRBD1 (6 bases). CDR1 LNHNV and CDR2 YYDKDF come from the germline V gene (reference sequence). The length of the CDR3 is 15 residues. V lost 3 bases and J lost 3, with 14 bases in between. CDR3 sequence: CATSRPLRTEETQYF. CDR3 in DNA: TGTGCCACCAGCAGGCCGCTCAGGACAGAAGAGACCCAGTACTTC.

The chain joins TRBV3-1 to TRBJ1-6; D is possibly TRBD1 (5 bases). Germline CDR1 and CDR2: LGHDT and YNNKEL (reference sequence). The CDR3 has 12 residues. V was cut by 5 bases and J by 9 bases, with 8 bases left in between. Here the CDR3 reads CASSTGTSPLHF. The CDR3 nucleotides are TGTGCCAGCAGCACCGGGACTTCACCCCTCCACTTT.